Listed below are T cell receptor beta chains from one sample, sequenced in a study of cytotoxic CD8 clonotypes in ibrutinib-treated CLL. Assay: immunoSEQ multiplex PCR; the TCRdb copy retains only in-frame clones and omits some. The sample yields 330,000 or so clones, 67% seen once. The sample consisted of PBMCs, taken after 36 months of ibrutinib treatment. All receptors come from a human donor with chronic lymphocytic leukemia. Both conserved end residues are trimmed from each CDR3. The order of the fields is CDR3 protein, V gene, clone size, J gene. Only part of the rows carry a size: once, few, many, or a class if the clone is expanded.

ASSERIGVGLPREQY | TRBV25-1 | . | TRBJ2-7
ASSLTEGTGELF | TRBV28 | . | TRBJ2-2
ASSLAYRDRGLHEQY | TRBV7-8 | . | TRBJ2-7
ASSSRANYGYT | TRBV6-5 | few | TRBJ1-2
ASSVDHGTSQRSQETQY | TRBV9 | . | TRBJ2-5
ASSEAAGRTDTQY | TRBV10-2 | . | TRBJ2-3
ASVGRYTEAF | TRBV4-1 | . | TRBJ1-1
ASSQGANYEQY | TRBV4-1 | many | TRBJ2-7
ASSYGGVTDTQY | TRBV6-5 | . | TRBJ2-3
ASTLNLYQPQH | TRBV19 | few | TRBJ1-5
ASSLQGKGGELF | TRBV27 | . | TRBJ2-2
ASSLGQDQPQH | TRBV7-6 | . | TRBJ1-5
ASSQDPGVGETQY | TRBV4-1 | . | TRBJ2-5
ASSRGQEAF | TRBV7-9 | once | TRBJ1-1
ASSPSAGENTEAF | TRBV7-3 | . | TRBJ1-1
ASSRGLAGNTDTQY | TRBV11-3 | . | TRBJ2-3
ASSLTDRPRGYT | TRBV6-6 | . | TRBJ1-2
ASSEWGPSYEQY | TRBV10-2 | . | TRBJ2-7
ASSEFMNTGELF | TRBV25-1 | . | TRBJ2-2
ATGVDYNEQF | TRBV10-3 | . | TRBJ2-1
TSSPDRGMKQPQH | TRBV1 | few | TRBJ1-5
ASSRRSSKSSYNEQF | TRBV5-4 | . | TRBJ2-1
ASSPPIGQGANVLT | TRBV18 | . | TRBJ2-6
ASSVADNNEQF | TRBV9 | . | TRBJ2-1
ASSPTGLGSPLH | TRBV5-6 | . | TRBJ1-6
ASSSPNTGGGSYEQY | TRBV5-1 | . | TRBJ2-7
ASRGHGATEAF | TRBV27 | . | TRBJ1-1
ASSPQNGRVDEQF | TRBV18 | . | TRBJ2-1
ASSLFGGEQF | TRBV5-6 | . | TRBJ2-1
ASSLTRLTDTQY | TRBV27 | . | TRBJ2-3
ASSPRTRRETQY | TRBV2 | . | TRBJ2-5
ASSDRSGSYEQY | TRBV7-2 | . | TRBJ2-7
ARSQRETLSLNEQF | TRBV5-3 | . | TRBJ2-1
ASRDEGTYYNEQF | TRBV6-5 | once | TRBJ2-1
ASSYWGRLSSYEQY | TRBV6-6 | . | TRBJ2-7
ASTDRRPSGSSSYEQY | TRBV10-2 | . | TRBJ2-7
ASSSEADTQY | TRBV27 | . | TRBJ2-3
ASLGVTGELF | TRBV7-7 | . | TRBJ2-2
ASSPRTPSNTEAF | TRBV5-1 | few | TRBJ1-1
ASSFRGGTYNEQF | TRBV7-3 | . | TRBJ2-1
ASSLVASGASYNEQF | TRBV5-6 | once | TRBJ2-1
ASSPLGGPEKLF | TRBV18 | few | TRBJ1-4
ASSRLPGLAVETQY | TRBV27 | few | TRBJ2-5
ASSPRTGGDEQY | TRBV18 | . | TRBJ2-7
ASMAGGYEQY | TRBV6-5 | . | TRBJ2-7
ASSLSSGLSAF | TRBV27 | . | TRBJ1-1
ASSPRGGTDDLDTQY | TRBV13 | . | TRBJ2-3